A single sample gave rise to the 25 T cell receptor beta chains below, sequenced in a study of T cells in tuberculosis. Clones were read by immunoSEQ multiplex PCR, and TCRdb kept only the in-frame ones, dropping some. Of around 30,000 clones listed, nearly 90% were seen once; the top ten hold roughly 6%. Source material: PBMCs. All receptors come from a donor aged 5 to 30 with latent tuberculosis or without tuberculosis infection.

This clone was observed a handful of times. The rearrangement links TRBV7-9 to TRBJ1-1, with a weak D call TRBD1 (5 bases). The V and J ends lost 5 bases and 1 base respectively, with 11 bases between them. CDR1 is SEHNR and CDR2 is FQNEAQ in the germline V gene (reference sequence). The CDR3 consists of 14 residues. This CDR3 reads CASSPPGGNTEAFF. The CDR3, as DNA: TGTGCCAGCAGCCCCCCGGGGGGGAACACTGAAGCTTTCTTT.

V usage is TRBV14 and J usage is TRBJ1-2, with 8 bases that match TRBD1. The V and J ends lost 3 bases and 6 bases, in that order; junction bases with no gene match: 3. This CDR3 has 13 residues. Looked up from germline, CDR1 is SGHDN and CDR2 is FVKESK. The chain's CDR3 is CASSHRGRDGYTF. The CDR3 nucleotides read TGTGCCAGCAGCCACAGGGGGCGAGATGGCTACACCTTC.

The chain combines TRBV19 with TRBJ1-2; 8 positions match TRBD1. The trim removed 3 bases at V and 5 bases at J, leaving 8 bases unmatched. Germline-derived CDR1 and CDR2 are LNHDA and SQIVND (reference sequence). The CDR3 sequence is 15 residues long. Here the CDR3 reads CASSMEAGGPYGYTF. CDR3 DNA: TGTGCCAGTAGTATGGAGGCAGGGGGCCCTTATGGCTACACCTTC.

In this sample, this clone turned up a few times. The CDR3 here is CASSSGVQGNYGYTF. CDR3 nucleotides: TGTGCCAGCAGTTCAGGGGTACAGGGGAACTATGGCTACACCTTC. V is TRBV6-5 and J is TRBJ1-2, with 7 bases that match TRBD1. Trimming removed 4 bases from V and 2 bases from J; junction bases left unmatched: 7. Germline loops: CDR1 MNHEY, CDR2 SVGAGI. This CDR3 region has 15 residues.

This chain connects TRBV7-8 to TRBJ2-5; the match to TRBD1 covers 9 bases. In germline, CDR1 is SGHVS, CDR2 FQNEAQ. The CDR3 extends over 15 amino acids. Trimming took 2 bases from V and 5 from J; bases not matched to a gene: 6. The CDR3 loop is CASSLWGQGGETQYF. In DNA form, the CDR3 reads TGTGCCAGCAGCTTATGGGGACAGGGCGGTGAGACCCAGTACTTC.

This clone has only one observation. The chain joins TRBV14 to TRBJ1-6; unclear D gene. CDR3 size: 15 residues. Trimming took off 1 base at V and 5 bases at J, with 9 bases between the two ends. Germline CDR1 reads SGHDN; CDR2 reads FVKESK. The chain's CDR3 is CASSQGSHHNSPLHF. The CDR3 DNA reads TGTGCCAGCAGCCAAGGTTCACATCATAATTCACCCCTCCACTTT.

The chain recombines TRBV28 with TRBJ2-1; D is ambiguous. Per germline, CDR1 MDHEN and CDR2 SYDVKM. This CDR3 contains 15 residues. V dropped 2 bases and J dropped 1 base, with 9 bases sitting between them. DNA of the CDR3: TGTGCCAGCAGTTTAACCAGATCGTCCTACAATGAGCAGTTCTTC. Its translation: CASSLTRSSYNEQFF.

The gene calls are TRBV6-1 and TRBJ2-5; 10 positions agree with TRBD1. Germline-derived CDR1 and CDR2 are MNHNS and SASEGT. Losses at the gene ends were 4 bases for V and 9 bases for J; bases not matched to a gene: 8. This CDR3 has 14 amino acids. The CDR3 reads CASSVPGQGTAQYF. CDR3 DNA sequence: TGTGCCAGCAGTGTACCGGGACAGGGGACCGCCCAGTACTTC.

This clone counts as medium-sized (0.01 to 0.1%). CDR3 sequence: CASSYRGPNGYTF. The DNA for the CDR3 is TGTGCCAGCAGTTACAGGGGACCCAATGGCTACACCTTC. The chain has TRBV7-2 and TRBJ1-2, with 7 positions matching TRBD1. The germline CDR1 and CDR2 sequences are SGHTA and FQGNSA. The CDR3 is 13 residues long. The V segment lost 6 bases and the J segment 6 bases; nucleotides outside the gene matches: 7.

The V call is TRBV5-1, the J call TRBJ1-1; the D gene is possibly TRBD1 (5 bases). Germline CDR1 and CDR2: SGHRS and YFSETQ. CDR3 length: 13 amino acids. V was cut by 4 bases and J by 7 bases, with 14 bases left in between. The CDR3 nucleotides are TGCGCCAGCAGCCTGATGGGGGGAAATGAAGCTTTCTTT. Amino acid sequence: CASSLMGGNEAFF.

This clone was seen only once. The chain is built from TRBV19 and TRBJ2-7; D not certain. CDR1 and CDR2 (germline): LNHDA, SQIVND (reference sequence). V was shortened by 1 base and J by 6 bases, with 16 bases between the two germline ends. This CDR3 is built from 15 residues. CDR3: CASSIGGLPLGEQYF. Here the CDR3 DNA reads TGTGCCAGTAGTATAGGCGGCTTACCCCTCGGCGAGCAGTACTTC.

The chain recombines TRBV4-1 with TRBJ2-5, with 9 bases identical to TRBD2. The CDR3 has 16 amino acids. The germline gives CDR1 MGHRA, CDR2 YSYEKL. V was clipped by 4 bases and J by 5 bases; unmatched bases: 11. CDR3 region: CASSPGGLAGRETQYF. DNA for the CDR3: TGCGCCAGCAGCCCCGGGGGGCTAGCGGGGCGCGAGACCCAGTACTTC.

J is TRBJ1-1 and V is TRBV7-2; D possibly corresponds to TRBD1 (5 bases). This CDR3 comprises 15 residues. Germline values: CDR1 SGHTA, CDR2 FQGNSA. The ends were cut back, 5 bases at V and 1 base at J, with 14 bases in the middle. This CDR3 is CASSPTMGGNTEAFF. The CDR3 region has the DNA TGTGCCAGCAGCCCGACGATGGGGGGGAACACTGAAGCTTTCTTT.

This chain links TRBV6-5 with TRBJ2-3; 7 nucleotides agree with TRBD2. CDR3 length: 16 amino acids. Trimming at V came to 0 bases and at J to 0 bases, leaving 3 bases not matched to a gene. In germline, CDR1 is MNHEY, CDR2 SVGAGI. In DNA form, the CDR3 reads TGTGCCAGCAGTTACTCGGGAGGGCTAAGCACAGATACGCAGTATTTT. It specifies CASSYSGGLSTDTQYF.

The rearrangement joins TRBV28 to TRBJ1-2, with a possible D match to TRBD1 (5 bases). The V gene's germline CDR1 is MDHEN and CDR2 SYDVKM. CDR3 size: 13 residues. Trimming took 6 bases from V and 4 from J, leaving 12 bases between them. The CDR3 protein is CASSPPQGYGYTF. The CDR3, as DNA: TGTGCCAGCAGCCCCCCCCAGGGCTATGGCTACACCTTC.

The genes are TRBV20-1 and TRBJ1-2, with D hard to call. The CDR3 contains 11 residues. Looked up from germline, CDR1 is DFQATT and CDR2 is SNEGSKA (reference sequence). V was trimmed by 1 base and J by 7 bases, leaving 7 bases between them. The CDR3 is CSARGVFGYTF. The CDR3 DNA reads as TGCAGTGCTAGAGGAGTGTTTGGCTACACCTTC.

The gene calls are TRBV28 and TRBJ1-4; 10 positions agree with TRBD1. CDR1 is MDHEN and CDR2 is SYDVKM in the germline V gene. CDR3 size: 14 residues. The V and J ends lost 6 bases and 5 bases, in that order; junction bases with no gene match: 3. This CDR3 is CASSPGQGNEKLFF. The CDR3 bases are TGTGCCAGCAGCCCGGGACAGGGGAATGAAAAACTGTTTTTT.

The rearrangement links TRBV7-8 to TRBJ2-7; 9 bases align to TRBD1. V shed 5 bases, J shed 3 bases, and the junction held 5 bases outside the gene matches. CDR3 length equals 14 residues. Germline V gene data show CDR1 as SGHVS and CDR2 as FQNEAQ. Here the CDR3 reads CASSIGTGFYEQYF. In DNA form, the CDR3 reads TGTGCCAGCAGCATTGGGACAGGGTTCTACGAGCAGTACTTC. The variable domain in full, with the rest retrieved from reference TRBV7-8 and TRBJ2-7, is GAGVSQSPRYKVAKRGQDVALRCDPISGHVSLFWYQQALGQGPEFLTYFQNEAQLDKSGLPSDRFFAERPEGSVSTLKIQRTQQEDSAVYLCASSIGTGFYEQYFGPGTRLTVT.

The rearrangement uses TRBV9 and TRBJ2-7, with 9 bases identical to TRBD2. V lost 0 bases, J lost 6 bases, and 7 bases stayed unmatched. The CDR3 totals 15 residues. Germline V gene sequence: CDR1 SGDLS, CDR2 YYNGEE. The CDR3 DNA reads TGTGCCAGCAGCGTAGAGAGCGGGGGGTTTAGCGAGCAGTACTTC. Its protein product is CASSVESGGFSEQYF. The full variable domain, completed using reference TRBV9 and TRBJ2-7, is DSGVTQTPKHLITATGQRVTLRCSPRSGDLSVYWYQQSLDQGLQFLIQYYNGEERAKGNILERFSAQQFPDLHSELNLSSLELGDSALYFCASSVESGGFSEQYFGPGTRLTVT.

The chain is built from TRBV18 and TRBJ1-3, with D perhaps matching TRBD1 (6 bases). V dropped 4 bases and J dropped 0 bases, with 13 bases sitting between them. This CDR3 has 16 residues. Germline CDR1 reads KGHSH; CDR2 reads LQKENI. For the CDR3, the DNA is TGTGCCAGCTCACGTCCCACAGGGTTCTCTGGAAACACCATATATTTT. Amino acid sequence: CASSRPTGFSGNTIYF.

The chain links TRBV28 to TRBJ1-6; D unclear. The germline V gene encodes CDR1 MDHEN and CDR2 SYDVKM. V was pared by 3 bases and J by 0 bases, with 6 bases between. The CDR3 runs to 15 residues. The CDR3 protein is CASSFDNSYNSPLHF. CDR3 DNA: TGTGCCAGCAGTTTCGACAACTCCTATAATTCACCCCTCCACTTT.

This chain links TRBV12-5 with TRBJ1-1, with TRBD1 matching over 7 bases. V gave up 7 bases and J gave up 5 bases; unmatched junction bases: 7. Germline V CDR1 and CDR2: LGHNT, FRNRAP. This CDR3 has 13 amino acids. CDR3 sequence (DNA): TGTGCTAGTGCATATCCAGGGGGTACTGAAGCTTTCTTT. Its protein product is CASAYPGGTEAFF.

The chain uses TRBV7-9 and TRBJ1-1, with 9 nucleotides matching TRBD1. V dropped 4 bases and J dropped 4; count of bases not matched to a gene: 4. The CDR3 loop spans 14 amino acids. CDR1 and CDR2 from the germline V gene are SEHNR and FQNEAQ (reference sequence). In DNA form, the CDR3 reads TGTGCCAGCAGCTACAGGGGGCCGGGCACTGAAGCTTTCTTT. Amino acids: CASSYRGPGTEAFF.

CDR3 residues: CSVDQRQVPNTGELFF. In nucleotides, the CDR3 is TGCAGCGTTGACCAAAGACAGGTCCCGAACACCGGGGAGCTGTTTTTT. The chain has TRBV29-1 and TRBJ2-2; possibly TRBD1 for D (6 bases). V was shortened by 3 bases and J by 0 bases, with 14 bases between the two germline ends. Germline CDR1 is SQVTM and CDR2 is ANQGSEA. This CDR3 has 16 amino acids.

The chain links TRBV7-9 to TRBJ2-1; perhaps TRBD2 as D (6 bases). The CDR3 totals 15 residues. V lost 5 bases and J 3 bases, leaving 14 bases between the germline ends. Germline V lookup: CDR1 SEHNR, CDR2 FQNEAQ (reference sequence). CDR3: CASSLVGEVYNEQFF. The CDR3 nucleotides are TGTGCCAGCAGCCTCGTGGGGGAGGTCTACAATGAGCAGTTCTTC.